Below, 26 T cell receptor beta chains from the same sample are listed, as sequenced in a study of blood T cell repertoires in COVID-19 (dated by TCRdb to the early 2020s). Receptors were amplified or captured by the immunoSEQ multiplex PCR assay. Held by TCRdb, this immuneACCESS table contains in-frame sequences only and omits some clones. Under half of the omission traces to an unresolved V gene where checked; the cause of the rest is unknown. The table for this sample lists about 68,000 clones; about four fifths of them were counted only once. In total, the top ten clones hold 5.5% to 7% of the sample. Sequencing was carried out using peripheral blood. The receptors derive from a woman between 55 and 75 years old with acute or convalescent COVID-19.

The chain joins TRBV11-2 to TRBJ2-5; 10 bases line up with TRBD1. CDR3 size: 13 residues. The germline V gene encodes CDR1 SGHAT and CDR2 FQNNGV. The V segment lost 4 bases and the J segment 5 bases; nucleotides outside the gene matches: 1. The CDR3 is CASSWGQGETQYF. CDR3 nucleotides: TGTGCCAGCAGCTGGGGACAGGGGGAGACCCAGTACTTC.

The V and J genes are TRBV4-2 and TRBJ2-3, with TRBD2 as a possible D gene (5 bases). The V and J ends lost 4 bases and 5 bases respectively, with 16 bases between them. The CDR3 loop spans 15 amino acids. CDR1 and CDR2 (germline): LGHNA, YNFKEQ. Here the CDR3 reads CASSPAAQTGDTQYF. The DNA for the CDR3 is TGTGCCAGCAGCCCAGCGGCCCAGACGGGAGATACGCAGTATTTT.

This clone was seen a few times. The chain joins TRBV6-5 to TRBJ1-1, with D uncertain. The CDR3 length is 15 residues. Deletions cut 0 bases from V and 2 bases from J, with 10 bases between. Germline CDR1 and CDR2: MNHEY and SVGAGI. This CDR3 is CASSYSNGGNTEAFF. The CDR3 nucleotides read TGTGCCAGCAGTTACTCCAACGGCGGTAACACTGAAGCTTTCTTT.

This chain's CDR3 is CASSDRTGSDNEQFF. CDR3 sequence (DNA): TGTGCCAGCAGCGACAGGACAGGGTCCGACAATGAGCAGTTCTTC. V and J are TRBV7-2 and TRBJ2-1, with 8 nucleotides matching TRBD1. The J segment lost 5 bases and the V segment lost 5 bases, leaving 8 bases of the junction unmatched. Germline assignment: CDR1 SGHTA and CDR2 FQGNSA. There are 15 residues in the CDR3.

The CDR3 DNA follows: TGTGCCAGCACCCTAGGGGACACTGAAGCTTTCTTT. Amino acid sequence: CASTLGDTEAFF. This sequence joins TRBV7-9 and TRBJ1-1; weak D call: TRBD1 (5 bases). Germline V gene lookup returns CDR1 SEHNR and CDR2 FQNEAQ (reference sequence). Deletions cut 7 bases from V and 3 bases from J, with 9 bases between. The CDR3 spans 12 residues.

The rearrangement uses TRBV6-5 and TRBJ2-2, with TRBD2 as a possible D gene (6 bases). V lost 2 bases, J lost 5 bases, and 9 bases lay in between. The CDR3 contains 14 residues. Germline CDR1 and CDR2: MNHEY and SVGAGI. The CDR3 DNA sequence: TGTGCCAGCAGTTACGCCGCGGGGACCGGGGAGCTGTTTTTT. This gives the protein CASSYAAGTGELFF.

For the CDR3, the DNA is TGTGCCATCGGAGGGACAGATACGCAGTATTTT. Translated, it gives CAIGGTDTQYF. This chain links TRBV10-3 with TRBJ2-3, with D perhaps TRBD2 (6 bases). CDR3 length equals 11 residues. Germline CDR1 and CDR2: ENHRY and SYGVKD. V lost 8 bases to trimming and J lost 3 bases, with 6 bases between them.

The chain employs TRBV27 and TRBJ1-5; possible D gene TRBD1, 6 bases. V lost 5 bases, J lost 3 bases, and 20 bases lay in between. CDR1 is MNHEY and CDR2 is SMNVEV in the germline V gene (reference sequence). The CDR3 length is 17 residues. The CDR3 DNA is TGTGCCAGCAGTCCCCGCCCCCTAAGGGGGTCCAATCAGCCCCAGCATTTT. Amino acids: CASSPRPLRGSNQPQHF.

The V gene is TRBV7-3, the J gene TRBJ1-2; TRBD1 agrees at 7 bases. The CDR3 consists of 15 residues. Trimming at V came to 5 bases and at J to 7 bases, leaving 13 bases not matched to a gene. Germline CDR1 SGHTA, CDR2 FQGTGA. Here the CDR3 reads CASSESMNRQGGYTF. The CDR3 DNA follows: TGTGCCAGCAGCGAATCTATGAACCGACAGGGTGGCTACACCTTC.

J is TRBJ1-5 and V is TRBV5-8, with 10 nucleotides matching TRBD1. Germline V gene lookup returns CDR1 SGHTS and CDR2 YDEGEE. The CDR3 is made up of 15 amino acids. Trimming removed 3 bases from V and 5 bases from J; junction bases left unmatched: 5. In DNA form, the CDR3 reads TGTGCCAGCAGCTGGGGGACAGGGGCGGATCAGCCCCAGCATTTT. Translation: CASSWGTGADQPQHF.

This rearrangement joins TRBV18 to TRBJ2-3; D is undetermined. Trimming removed 6 bases at V and 1 base at J, with 5 bases between. CDR1 and CDR2 from the germline V gene are KGHSH and LQKENI. The CDR3 length is 12 residues. CDR3 sequence (DNA): TGTGCCAGCTCCCTTCGCACAGATACGCAGTATTTT. Protein: CASSLRTDTQYF.

V is TRBV6-5 and J is TRBJ1-6; a weak D match, TRBD1 (5 bases). The CDR3 has 14 residues. Germline CDR1 is MNHEY and CDR2 is SVGAGI. Trimming removed 8 bases from V and 3 bases from J, with 11 bases in between. CDR3 sequence reads: CASLGAGYNSPLHF. Here the CDR3 DNA reads TGTGCCAGCCTTGGGGCAGGCTATAATTCACCCCTCCACTTT.

This clone was detected once. This chain links TRBV7-2 with TRBJ2-1, with TRBD1 matching over 7 bases. V gave up 3 bases and J gave up 10 bases; unmatched junction bases: 9. This CDR3 spans 14 amino acids. From germline, CDR1 is SGHTA and CDR2 FQGNSA. The chain's CDR3 is CASSFRDSGGEQFF. CDR3 coding DNA: TGTGCCAGCAGCTTCCGGGACAGTGGGGGCGAGCAGTTCTTC.

The V gene is TRBV19, the J gene TRBJ1-5, with TRBD1 as a possible D gene (5 bases). V was clipped by 3 bases and J by 5 bases, with 11 bases between them. The length of the CDR3 is 14 residues. Germline-derived CDR1 and CDR2 are LNHDA and SQIVND (reference sequence). The CDR3: CASSIRGKDQPQHF. In DNA form, the CDR3 reads TGTGCCAGTAGTATTCGGGGGAAGGATCAGCCCCAGCATTTT.

The chain uses TRBV6-1 and TRBJ1-1; D perhaps matches TRBD1 (6 bases). V lost 0 bases, J lost 5 bases, and 13 bases lay in between. Germline V CDR1 and CDR2: MNHNS, SASEGT. This CDR3 has 15 residues. The CDR3 reads CASSEAGGQLTEAFF. CDR3 in DNA: TGTGCCAGCAGTGAAGCGGGGGGGCAGCTAACTGAAGCTTTCTTT.

The V call is TRBV7-6, the J call TRBJ1-2; a weak D match, TRBD1 (5 bases). This CDR3 is 13 amino acids long. Germline V lookup: CDR1 SGHVS, CDR2 FNYEAQ. Trimming stripped 5 bases from V and 4 bases from J, with 11 bases between. CDR3 protein: CASSPGGAYGYTF. The CDR3 nucleotides are TGTGCCAGCAGCCCTGGCGGGGCCTATGGCTACACCTTC.

The chain links TRBV6-5 to TRBJ1-1; weak D call: TRBD1 (5 bases). V was trimmed by 2 bases and J by 6 bases, leaving 13 bases between them. Looked up from germline, CDR1 is MNHEY and CDR2 is SVGAGI. The length of the CDR3 is 14 residues. The DNA for the CDR3 is TGTGCCAGCAGTTACGCTGGGACGGGAGCTGAAGCTTTCTTT. It codes for CASSYAGTGAEAFF.

The chain has TRBV4-1 and TRBJ1-4; no reliable D call. Germline values: CDR1 MGHRA, CDR2 YSYEKL. This CDR3 contains 15 residues. Deletions cut 2 bases from V and 6 bases from J, with 13 bases between. CDR3 sequence (DNA): TGCGCCAGCAGCCAAAAGCCCGGGTGGGATGAAAAACTGTTTTTT. Amino acid sequence: CASSQKPGWDEKLFF.

The chain links TRBV5-5 to TRBJ1-3; no definite D call. This CDR3 contains 14 residues. With 0 bases removed from V and 1 base from J, the gap between germline ends came to 5 bases. CDR1 and CDR2 (germline): SGHKS, YYEKEE (reference sequence). This CDR3 reads CASSLEPSGNTIYF. The CDR3 DNA is TGTGCCAGCAGCTTGGAGCCTTCTGGAAACACCATATATTTT.

This chain connects TRBV6-2 or TRBV6-3 to TRBJ2-5, with 7 bases aligning to TRBD1. Germline loops: CDR1 MNHEY, CDR2 SVGEGT. The CDR3 sequence is 14 residues long. Trimming took 3 bases from V and 5 from J; bases not matched to a gene: 6. CDR3 DNA: TGTGCCAGCAGTTATGACAGGGTCCGGGAGACCCAGTACTTC. Protein product: CASSYDRVRETQYF.

This clone was found a few times. The rearrangement links TRBV13 to TRBJ2-2, with 14 bases identical to TRBD2. Germline CDR1 reads PRHDT; CDR2 reads FYEKMQ (reference sequence). The trim removed 5 bases at V and 4 bases at J, leaving 9 bases unmatched. The CDR3 sequence is 18 residues long. CDR3 sequence: CASSLIKTSGGATGELFF. The CDR3 nucleotides are TGTGCCAGCAGCCTAATCAAGACTAGCGGGGGGGCCACCGGGGAGCTGTTTTTT.

The CDR3 here is CASSVAAGTSIPNEQFF. The CDR3 nucleotides read TGTGCCAGCAGCGTAGCGGCCGGTACTAGCATACCCAATGAGCAGTTCTTC. The rearrangement joins TRBV9 to TRBJ2-1, with D possibly being TRBD2 (6 bases). V shed 0 bases and J shed 6 bases, with 19 bases lying between them. The length of the CDR3 is 17 residues. Germline loops: CDR1 SGDLS, CDR2 YYNGEE. The full variable domain, rest sourced from reference TRBV9 and TRBJ2-1, is DSGVTQTPKHLITATGQRVTLRCSPRSGDLSVYWYQQSLDQGLQFLIQYYNGEERAKGNILERFSAQQFPDLHSELNLSSLELGDSALYFCASSVAAGTSIPNEQFFGPGTRLTVL.

The gene calls are TRBV2 and TRBJ1-1, with D possibly being TRBD1 (5 bases). V gave up 0 bases and J gave up 4 bases, with 9 bases separating them. The length of the CDR3 is 14 residues. Germline CDR1 and CDR2: SNHLY and FYNNEI. For the CDR3, the DNA is TGTGCCAGCAGTGAAGCCCAGGGCGTCACTGAAGCTTTCTTT. This translates into CASSEAQGVTEAFF. Based on the CDR3 plus reference TRBV2 and TRBJ1-1, the full variable domain is EPEVTQTPSHQVTQMGQEVILRCVPISNHLYFYWYRQILGQKVEFLVSFYNNEISEKSEIFDDQFSVERPDGSNFTLKIRSTKLEDSAMYFCASSEAQGVTEAFFGQGTRLTVV.

The CDR3 sequence is CASSLTLGRGETQYF. The CDR3 bases are TGCGCCAGCAGCCTGACCCTCGGAAGGGGAGAGACCCAGTACTTC. The chain uses TRBV5-1 and TRBJ2-5; possibly TRBD1 for D (5 bases). The CDR3 runs 15 residues. Germline V lookup: CDR1 SGHRS, CDR2 YFSETQ. V lost 4 bases and J lost 4, with 17 bases in between. Complete variable domain (other parts from reference TRBV5-1 and TRBJ2-5): KAGVTQTPRYLIKTRGQQVTLSCSPISGHRSVSWYQQTPGQGLQFLFEYFSETQRNKGNFPGRFSGRQFSNSRSEMNVSTLELGDSALYLCASSLTLGRGETQYFGPGTRLLVL.

The chain joins TRBV5-6 to TRBJ2-6; D is undetermined. Trimming stripped 7 bases from V and 0 bases from J, with 11 bases between. The CDR3 is made up of 15 amino acids. CDR1 and CDR2 (germline): SGHDT, YYEEEE. CDR3 sequence reads: CASANPGSGANVLTF. The CDR3 nucleotides are TGTGCCAGCGCAAATCCGGGCTCTGGGGCCAACGTCCTGACTTTC.

In the case of this clone: At one end the junction does not follow the germline gene, possibly because of a read error. The same CDR3 also results from other DNA sequences found in this sample. V and J are TRBV19 and TRBJ2-1; D is possibly TRBD2 (7 bases). Per germline, CDR1 LNHDA and CDR2 SQIVND (reference sequence). The CDR3 is made up of 15 amino acids. CDR3 loop: CASSQGTTGGNEQFF. Here the CDR3 DNA reads TGTGCCAGTAGTCAAGGGACAACGGGGGGCAATGAACAGTTCTTC.